These T cell receptor beta chains were read from a single sample in a study of blood T cell repertoires in COVID-19. This table comes from immunoSEQ multiplex PCR, and its TCRdb copy is limited to in-frame clones, with some not included. This table has roughly 250,000 clones, around four fifths appearing once. Sequencing input: peripheral blood. The receptors derive from a woman aged 35 to 49 with active or convalescent COVID-19. The CDR3 runs from the conserved cysteine through the conserved F or W. The order of the fields is CDR3 length, J gene, D gene, clone size, V gene, CDR3 protein, CDR3 DNA. A D gene is named only where the DNA matches it firmly. A row's size may be missing; if present it is once, few, many or a size class.

>16|TRBJ2-3|.|.|TRBV3-1/TRBV3-2
CASSQDLSGFTDTQYF
TGTGCCAGCAGCCAAGATCTGAGCGGGTTCACAGATACGCAGTATTTT
>16|TRBJ2-6|TRBD1|once|TRBV28
CASSWDRGPGANVLTF
TGTGCCAGCAGCTGGGACAGGGGGCCTGGGGCCAACGTCCTGACTTTC
>15|TRBJ1-3|.|.|TRBV3-1/TRBV3-2
CASSQDLISGNTIYF
TGTGCCAGCAGCCAAGATCTTATCTCTGGAAACACCATATATTTT
>13|TRBJ2-4|.|.|TRBV19
CATRTLAKNIQYF
TGTGCCACCCGGACTCTGGCCAAAAACATTCAGTACTTC
>16|TRBJ1-3|.|.|TRBV5-6
CASSLDRTTSGNTIYF
TGTGCCAGCAGCTTGGACAGAACAACCTCTGGAAACACCATATATTTT
>13|TRBJ2-5|.|.|TRBV7-2
CASSPGSAETQYF
TGTGCCAGCAGCCCGGGTAGCGCTGAGACCCAGTACTTC
>16|TRBJ1-4|TRBD1|.|TRBV30
CAWSVGFGQGEEKLFF
TGTGCCTGGAGTGTAGGGTTCGGACAGGGTGAGGAAAAACTGTTTTTT
>15|TRBJ1-1|.|.|TRBV19
CASSTRTAENTEAFF
TGTGCCAGTAGTACCAGGACAGCGGAGAACACTGAAGCTTTCTTT
>15|TRBJ1-6|.|many|TRBV28
CATSGGSGTNSPLHF
TGTGCCACTTCGGGGGGTTCAGGGACTAATTCACCCCTCCACTTT
>16|TRBJ1-5|TRBD1|.|TRBV28
CASSPQGAPDNQPQHF
TGTGCCAGCAGTCCCCAGGGGGCCCCGGACAATCAGCCCCAGCATTTT
>17|TRBJ1-4|TRBD1|once|TRBV7-3
CASSGTGYQLVYEKLFF
TGTGCCAGCAGCGGGACAGGGTACCAACTGGTTTATGAAAAACTGTTTTTT
>12|TRBJ1-1|.|.|TRBV12-3/TRBV12-4
CASSLTVSQAFF
TGTGCCAGCAGTCTGACAGTCAGTCAGGCTTTCTTT
>15|TRBJ1-2|.|.|TRBV5-1
CASSLSGGLNYGYTF
TGCGCCAGCAGCTTGAGTGGGGGCCTGAACTATGGCTACACCTTC
>12|TRBJ1-2|.|.|TRBV10-3
CAISAPGYGYTF
TGTGCCATCTCAGCCCCCGGGTATGGCTACACCTTC
>13|TRBJ1-2|.|.|TRBV28
CASRLQIDYGYTF
TGTGCCAGCAGGCTACAGATTGACTATGGCTACACCTTC
>13|TRBJ1-3|.|.|TRBV7-2
CASSWKGGNTIYF
TGTGCCAGCAGCTGGAAGGGGGGAAACACCATATATTTT
>14|TRBJ2-4|TRBD2|.|TRBV19
CASSHGGERNIQYF
TGTGCCAGTAGTCATGGGGGGGAACGGAACATTCAGTACTTC
>15|TRBJ1-1|.|.|TRBV5-1
CASSPQGWVNTEAFF
TGCGCCAGCAGCCCGCAGGGGTGGGTGAACACTGAAGCTTTCTTT
>15|TRBJ2-1|.|.|TRBV18
CASSPPIGTYNEQFF
TGTGCCAGCTCACCACCGATCGGGACCTACAATGAGCAGTTCTTC
>14|TRBJ2-3|.|.|TRBV7-6
CASSSSLSGDTQYF
TGTGCCAGCAGCTCAAGTCTGTCGGGAGATACGCAGTATTTT
>15|TRBJ2-3|.|.|TRBV5-4
CASSLARGAVDTQYF
TGTGCCAGCAGCTTGGCTCGGGGGGCGGTAGATACGCAGTATTTT
>15|TRBJ1-5|.|.|TRBV5-5
CASSFSPMSNQPQHF
TGTGCCAGCAGTTTTAGCCCAATGAGCAATCAGCCCCAGCATTTT
>15|TRBJ1-5|.|once|TRBV6-1
CASSETTNSNQPQHF
TGTGCCAGCAGTGAAACCACAAATAGCAATCAGCCCCAGCATTTT
>16|TRBJ1-6|TRBD1|once|TRBV19
CASSIGGTVDNSPLHF
TGTGCCAGTAGTATCGGCGGGACAGTAGACAATTCACCCCTCCACTTT
>19|TRBJ2-3|TRBD2|.|TRBV6-1
CASSETWTSGGRGTDTQYF
TGTGCCAGCAGTGAAACTTGGACTAGCGGGGGCAGGGGCACAGATACGCAGTATTTT
>14|TRBJ1-2|TRBD1|.|TRBV7-2
CASSLRTGTSGYTF
TGTGCCAGCAGCCTAAGGACAGGGACGAGTGGCTACACCTTC
>15|TRBJ2-7|.|.|TRBV2
CASSRRTGVTYEQYF
TGTGCCAGCAGCCGGCGGACCGGGGTAACCTACGAGCAGTACTTC
>15|TRBJ1-1|.|.|TRBV15
CATSRELLVNTEAFF
TGTGCCACCAGCAGAGAGCTACTCGTGAACACTGAAGCTTTCTTT
>14|TRBJ2-7|TRBD1|.|TRBV4-1
CASSQERTGWEQYF
TGCGCCAGCAGCCAAGAACGGACAGGGTGGGAGCAGTACTTC
>14|TRBJ1-6|TRBD1|.|TRBV5-6
CASSPTGQSFSLHF
TGTGCCAGCAGCCCTACGGGACAGTCTTTTTCCCTCCACTTT
>13|TRBJ1-1|.|.|TRBV28
CASSLWEDTEAFF
TGTGCCAGCAGTTTGTGGGAGGACACTGAAGCTTTCTTT
>17|TRBJ2-5|TRBD1|.|TRBV12-5
CASGLVLGTGGQETQYF
TGTGCTAGTGGTTTGGTACTTGGGACAGGGGGCCAAGAGACCCAGTACTTC
>14|TRBJ1-5|TRBD1|.|TRBV2
CASSVQGANQPQHF
TGTGCCAGCAGCGTACAGGGGGCGAATCAGCCCCAGCATTTT
>17|TRBJ2-1|TRBD2|.|TRBV4-2
CASSHEWRGDSYNEQFF
TGTGCCAGCAGCCATGAGTGGCGGGGGGACTCCTACAATGAGCAGTTCTTC
>14|TRBJ1-3|.|.|TRBV7-2
CASSLGQTGNTIYF
TGTGCCAGCAGCTTAGGGCAAACTGGAAACACCATATATTTT
>15|TRBJ1-3|.|.|TRBV5-1
CASSLSLSSGNTIYF
TGCGCCAGCAGCTTGTCACTGAGCTCTGGAAACACCATATATTTT
>13|TRBJ2-5|TRBD1|once|TRBV13
CASSQGAGETQYF
TGTGCCAGCAGCCAGGGGGCCGGGGAGACCCAGTACTTC
>13|TRBJ2-5|TRBD1|once|TRBV10-3
CATETGGAETQYF
TGTGCCACCGAGACAGGGGGCGCGGAGACCCAGTACTTC
>16|TRBJ1-2|.|few|TRBV5-1
CASSLVEGAPLYGYTF
TGCGCCAGCAGCTTGGTGGAAGGGGCGCCCCTCTATGGCTACACCTTC
>15|TRBJ1-1|.|.|TRBV9
CASSVTTEMNTEAFF
TGTGCCAGCAGCGTTACGACAGAGATGAACACTGAAGCTTTCTTT
>18|TRBJ1-5|TRBD1|.|TRBV4-1
CASSQDLKTQGGDQPQHF
TGCGCCAGCAGCCAAGATCTCAAAACACAGGGGGGCGATCAGCCCCAGCATTTT
>14|TRBJ1-4|.|.|TRBV30
CAWSVSSTNEKLFF
TGTGCCTGGAGTGTATCGTCAACTAATGAAAAACTGTTTTTT
>14|TRBJ2-3|.|.|TRBV4-1
CASSQTREVDTQYF
TGCGCCAGCAGCCAAACGAGGGAGGTGGATACGCAGTATTTT